These T cell receptor beta chains were read from a single sample in a study of regulatory T cells in long-lasting Graves disease. TCRdb re-called the multiplex PCR reads through MiXCR, storing one row per CDR3 protein. In the table there are 400,000 to 550,000 distinct CDR3 sequences, about 15% of which are singletons. This sample also belongs to another study, concerning T cells in Graves' hyperthyroidism and ophthalmopathy.

The specimen comprised peripheral blood mononuclear cells (PBMCs), sampled at new diagnosis, from a patient treated with antithyroid drugs. Every receptor here comes from a woman aged 25 to 39 with Graves disease. Each CDR3 is given with its conserved first and last residue. The D gene is left open where the match is weak. Only some rows state a clone size, as once, few, many or a class for expanded clones.

CDR3 DNA: TGCAGTGCTGTCCCCGACAGGGGAATTGGCACAGATACGCAGTATTTT
CDR3 protein: CSAVPDRGIGTDTQYF
D gene: TRBD1
clone size: many
V gene: TRBV20-1
J gene: TRBJ2-3

CDR3 DNA: TGCAGCGTTCAGGTGGTGACTAATGAAAAACTGTTTTTT
CDR3 protein: CSVQVVTNEKLFF
D gene: .
clone size: few
V gene: TRBV29-1
J gene: TRBJ1-4

CDR3 DNA: TGTGCCAGCAGACCGACAGGGGTGAACACTGAAGCTTTCTTT
CDR3 protein: CASRPTGVNTEAFF
D gene: TRBD1
clone size: .
V gene: TRBV28
J gene: TRBJ1-1

CDR3 DNA: TGTGCCAGCAGTGCCGTGTCCGCTACTCCCTACGAGCAGTACTTC
CDR3 protein: CASSAVSATPYEQYF
D gene: .
clone size: many
V gene: TRBV6-1
J gene: TRBJ2-7

CDR3 DNA: TGTGCCAGTAGTATGATACAGCACTATGGCTACACCTTC
CDR3 protein: CASSMIQHYGYTF
D gene: .
clone size: .
V gene: TRBV19
J gene: TRBJ1-2

CDR3 DNA: TGTGCCACCGAAGGGACTAGCGGGAGGAACGCCTACGAGCAGTACTTC
CDR3 protein: CATEGTSGRNAYEQYF
D gene: TRBD2
clone size: many
V gene: TRBV15
J gene: TRBJ2-7

CDR3 DNA: TGTGCCAGCAGCCTCAGCGGAAGTGGGAACATTCAGTACTTC
CDR3 protein: CASSLSGSGNIQYF
D gene: .
clone size: .
V gene: TRBV12-3/TRBV12-4
J gene: TRBJ2-4

CDR3 DNA: TGTGCCAGCAGCGCAAGTTTCTCAGAGACCCAGTACTTC
CDR3 protein: CASSASFSETQYF
D gene: .
clone size: many
V gene: TRBV9
J gene: TRBJ2-5

CDR3 DNA: TGCAGCGTTGAGGGGTCCCCGACAGGGGGCGTAACCCAGTACTTC
CDR3 protein: CSVEGSPTGGVTQYF
D gene: TRBD1
clone size: .
V gene: TRBV29-1
J gene: TRBJ2-5

CDR3 DNA: TGTGCCAGCAGCCAAGCCTATAAAACACCCCTCCACTTT
CDR3 protein: CASSQAYKTPLHF
D gene: .
clone size: few
V gene: TRBV3-1
J gene: TRBJ1-6

CDR3 DNA: TGTGCCAGCAGTCCCGGTCTGGGGTCAGGGACAGATACGCAGTATTTT
CDR3 protein: CASSPGLGSGTDTQYF
D gene: .
clone size: many
V gene: TRBV27
J gene: TRBJ2-3

CDR3 DNA: TGCAGTGCTAGAGGCCCGACAGGGACCACTATAGACTATGGCTACACCTTC
CDR3 protein: CSARGPTGTTIDYGYTF
D gene: TRBD1
clone size: many
V gene: TRBV20-1
J gene: TRBJ1-2

CDR3 DNA: TGTGCCAGCAGTTCCGGGACAGGGGGTCCCTACGAGCAGTACTTC
CDR3 protein: CASSSGTGGPYEQYF
D gene: TRBD1
clone size: many
V gene: TRBV28
J gene: TRBJ2-7

CDR3 DNA: TGCGCCAGCAGCGATCCGGATCCGAACACTGAAGCTTTCTTT
CDR3 protein: CASSDPDPNTEAFF
D gene: .
clone size: many
V gene: TRBV5-1
J gene: TRBJ1-1

CDR3 DNA: TGTGCCAGCAGTTCTTTGGGACAGGGTCCTGAAAAACTGTTTTTT
CDR3 protein: CASSSLGQGPEKLFF
D gene: TRBD1
clone size: .
V gene: TRBV28
J gene: TRBJ1-4

CDR3 DNA: TGCGCCAGCACGGAACTGGACGGACTAGCCTACAATGAGCAGTTCTTC
CDR3 protein: CASTELDGLAYNEQFF
D gene: TRBD2
clone size: many
V gene: TRBV10-2
J gene: TRBJ2-1

CDR3 DNA: TGTGCCAGCACCTTGGGCCTCCTTGGGATGAACACCGGGGAGCTGTTTTTT
CDR3 protein: CASTLGLLGMNTGELFF
D gene: .
clone size: .
V gene: TRBV2
J gene: TRBJ2-2

CDR3 DNA: TGTGCCACCCTCAGCAGGGGGCTCACTGAAGCTTTCTTT
CDR3 protein: CATLSRGLTEAFF
D gene: TRBD1
clone size: many
V gene: TRBV10-3
J gene: TRBJ1-1

CDR3 DNA: TGTGCCTGGAGTGTAGGTGGGCCCGAGCAGTACTTC
CDR3 protein: CAWSVGGPEQYF
D gene: .
clone size: .
V gene: TRBV30
J gene: TRBJ2-7

CDR3 DNA: TGCGCCAGCAGACCGACCACGAACACCGGGGAGCTGTTTTTT
CDR3 protein: CASRPTTNTGELFF
D gene: .
clone size: many
V gene: TRBV10-1
J gene: TRBJ2-2

CDR3 DNA: TGCAGCGTCAGCCAGGGGCCCGTCACTGAAGCTTTCTTT
CDR3 protein: CSVSQGPVTEAFF
D gene: .
clone size: .
V gene: TRBV29-1
J gene: TRBJ1-1

CDR3 DNA: TGCGCCAGCAGCCAAGATCACCCAGGACTAGCGGGAGTAGAGACCCAGTACTTC
CDR3 protein: CASSQDHPGLAGVETQYF
D gene: TRBD2
clone size: few
V gene: TRBV4-1
J gene: TRBJ2-5

CDR3 DNA: TGTGCCAGCGGCCAGACCTACGAGCAGTACTTC
CDR3 protein: CASGQTYEQYF
D gene: .
clone size: many
V gene: TRBV12-3/TRBV12-4
J gene: TRBJ2-7

CDR3 DNA: TGTGCCAGCAGCTCCACTCAGGGCAGCTATCATGGCTACACCTTC
CDR3 protein: CASSSTQGSYHGYTF
D gene: .
clone size: .
V gene: TRBV7-9
J gene: TRBJ1-2

CDR3 DNA: TGCAGTGCTCGGCAACTAGCGGGAGGGTGGGAGACCCAGTACTTC
CDR3 protein: CSARQLAGGWETQYF
D gene: TRBD2
clone size: many
V gene: TRBV20-1
J gene: TRBJ2-5

CDR3 DNA: TGTGCCAGCAGGATTAGCACAGATACGCAGTATTTT
CDR3 protein: CASRISTDTQYF
D gene: .
clone size: many
V gene: TRBV27
J gene: TRBJ2-3

CDR3 DNA: TGTGCCAGTAGTGTTGACAGGACACACCCCACAGATACGCAGTATTTT
CDR3 protein: CASSVDRTHPTDTQYF
D gene: .
clone size: .
V gene: TRBV19
J gene: TRBJ2-3

CDR3 DNA: TGTGCCAGCTCACCACTCGGGGCAGGACAGGGATTCACTGAAGCTTTCTTT
CDR3 protein: CASSPLGAGQGFTEAFF
D gene: TRBD1
clone size: many
V gene: TRBV18
J gene: TRBJ1-1

CDR3 DNA: TGTGCCAGCAGCAATACCGGGACAGGCACTTATGGCTACACCTTC
CDR3 protein: CASSNTGTGTYGYTF
D gene: TRBD1
clone size: few
V gene: TRBV28
J gene: TRBJ1-2

CDR3 DNA: TGTGCTAGTGGTTTATCAGGCAATGAGCAGTTCTTC
CDR3 protein: CASGLSGNEQFF
D gene: .
clone size: .
V gene: TRBV12-5
J gene: TRBJ2-1

CDR3 DNA: TGTGCCAGCAGCCGTCCCGGGACAGGGGCGGGAGGGGTAGCGGCCCCCTACGAGCAGTACTTC
CDR3 protein: CASSRPGTGAGGVAAPYEQYF
D gene: .
clone size: many
V gene: TRBV28
J gene: TRBJ2-7

CDR3 DNA: TGTGCCAGCAGCTACGCCGCGGGCGACAATGAGCAGTTCTTC
CDR3 protein: CASSYAAGDNEQFF
D gene: .
clone size: many
V gene: TRBV11-2
J gene: TRBJ2-1

CDR3 DNA: TGCGCCAGCAGCCCCGGGACTAGCGGGAGAGTTACCGGGGAGCTGTTTTTT
CDR3 protein: CASSPGTSGRVTGELFF
D gene: TRBD2
clone size: many
V gene: TRBV5-1
J gene: TRBJ2-2

CDR3 DNA: TGCAGTGCTAGAGAAAGAAGGGACAGGGGGCGCGAGGGGACTAGCGGGAGGTGGCGCGAGACCCAGTACTTC
CDR3 protein: CSARERRDRGREGTSGRWRETQYF
D gene: TRBD2
clone size: .
V gene: TRBV20-1
J gene: TRBJ2-5

CDR3 DNA: TGTGCCAGCAGCTTCATCGGACAGACTAAAGGAACTGAAGCTTTCTTT
CDR3 protein: CASSFIGQTKGTEAFF
D gene: .
clone size: many
V gene: TRBV7-6
J gene: TRBJ1-1

CDR3 DNA: TGTGCCAGCAGCCACACTAGCGGGCCAGGACCAAGTACCCAGTACTTC
CDR3 protein: CASSHTSGPGPSTQYF
D gene: TRBD2
clone size: few
V gene: TRBV3-1
J gene: TRBJ2-5

CDR3 DNA: TGTGCCATCAGTGTCACGGGGGGTGATGAGCAGTTCTTC
CDR3 protein: CAISVTGGDEQFF
D gene: TRBD2
clone size: many
V gene: TRBV10-3
J gene: TRBJ2-1

CDR3 DNA: TGTGCCAGCAGAACGCAGGGTGTCGGCATTCAGTACTTC
CDR3 protein: CASRTQGVGIQYF
D gene: .
clone size: many
V gene: TRBV2
J gene: TRBJ2-4

CDR3 DNA: TGTGCCAGCAGTGACCGGGCCCTCCCCGATCGGCCCCAGCATTTT
CDR3 protein: CASSDRALPDRPQHF
D gene: .
clone size: many
V gene: TRBV6-2/TRBV6-3
J gene: TRBJ1-5

CDR3 DNA: TGTGCCAGCAGCGTAGGCGTCGGGAGGGGGGAGACCCAGTACTTC
CDR3 protein: CASSVGVGRGETQYF
D gene: TRBD2
clone size: many
V gene: TRBV9
J gene: TRBJ2-5

CDR3 DNA: TGCAGCGTGGTGGGGAGCACCGGGGAGCTGTTTTTT
CDR3 protein: CSVVGSTGELFF
D gene: .
clone size: .
V gene: TRBV29-1
J gene: TRBJ2-2

CDR3 DNA: TGTGCCAGCAGCCTTACTAGCCTGGTTACGCAGTATTTT
CDR3 protein: CASSLTSLVTQYF
D gene: .
clone size: many
V gene: TRBV3-1
J gene: TRBJ2-3

CDR3 DNA: TGTGCTAGCAGTTACGGGACAGCGGCCGAGCAGTACTTC
CDR3 protein: CASSYGTAAEQYF
D gene: TRBD1
clone size: .
V gene: TRBV7-7
J gene: TRBJ2-7

CDR3 DNA: TGTGCCAGCAGTTTGGGGCCCTTTGCATATGAGACCCAGTACTTC
CDR3 protein: CASSLGPFAYETQYF
D gene: .
clone size: many
V gene: TRBV27
J gene: TRBJ2-5

CDR3 DNA: TGTGCCAGCAGCCCCGGCAGGGGGCCTCCCTCAGATACGCAGTATTTT
CDR3 protein: CASSPGRGPPSDTQYF
D gene: TRBD1
clone size: many
V gene: TRBV7-9
J gene: TRBJ2-3

CDR3 DNA: TGCAGCGTTGAAGTTCAGGATAACTATGGCTACACCTTC
CDR3 protein: CSVEVQDNYGYTF
D gene: .
clone size: few
V gene: TRBV29-1
J gene: TRBJ1-2

CDR3 DNA: TGTGCCAGCAGTTATACCCTCCCGGGACAGGGGGCTGCAAGGGACACGCAGTATTTT
CDR3 protein: CASSYTLPGQGAARDTQYF
D gene: TRBD1
clone size: many
V gene: TRBV6-2/TRBV6-3
J gene: TRBJ2-3

CDR3 DNA: TGCAGTGCTAGAGCTAGGACAGGGAGAAACACCATATATTTT
CDR3 protein: CSARARTGRNTIYF
D gene: TRBD1
clone size: few
V gene: TRBV20-1
J gene: TRBJ1-3

CDR3 DNA: TGCGCCAGCAGATGGGACGCCCCTCGAGGGGCCCAGTACTTC
CDR3 protein: CASRWDAPRGAQYF
D gene: .
clone size: many
V gene: TRBV5-1
J gene: TRBJ2-5

CDR3 DNA: TGTGCCAGCAGCCCCTCGGGTATCGAGACCCAGTACTTC
CDR3 protein: CASSPSGIETQYF
D gene: .
clone size: .
V gene: TRBV3-1
J gene: TRBJ2-5

CDR3 DNA: TGTGCCAGCCGAAGTTGGGTGAGCGATCAGCCCCAGCATTTT
CDR3 protein: CASRSWVSDQPQHF
D gene: .
clone size: .
V gene: TRBV6-1
J gene: TRBJ1-5

CDR3 DNA: TGTGCCACCAGCCAGGGGACAGTCTCCTACGAGCAGTACTTC
CDR3 protein: CATSQGTVSYEQYF
D gene: TRBD1
clone size: .
V gene: TRBV24-1
J gene: TRBJ2-7